Each of the 8 T cell receptor beta chains below was sequenced from the same sample in a study of beta chain features in type 1 diabetes. The entirety of the isolated RNA underwent reverse transcription, so expressed TCRB transcripts were sequenced. Clones were sequenced by immunoSEQ multiplex PCR, and TCRdb holds only the in-frame ones, with some missing. Of some 140,000 clones listed, 9% to 9.5% are singletons. Specimen: central memory CD4+ T cells from blood. These receptor sequences come from a man aged 18 to 35 in good health.

In regard to this clone: This may be a read error: a much more frequent sequence differs by one nucleotide. The rearrangement joins TRBV7-2 to TRBJ2-1; D might be TRBD2 (5 bases). This CDR3 comprises 12 residues. V was clipped by 5 bases and J by 7 bases, with 9 bases between them. Germline CDR1 and CDR2: SGHTA and FQGNSA. CDR3 sequence: CASSPTRNEQFF. The CDR3 DNA is TGTGCCAGCAGCCCAACTAGGAATGAGCAGTTCTTC.

V usage is TRBV30 and J usage is TRBJ1-3; 7 nucleotides agree with TRBD1. The germline V gene has CDR1 GTSNPN and CDR2 SVGIG (reference sequence). The CDR3 has 16 amino acids. V shed 3 bases and J 2 bases; nucleotides not matched to a gene: 10. The CDR3 sequence is CAWRPRQGMAGNTIYF. The CDR3 nucleotides read TGTGCCTGGAGGCCCCGACAGGGAATGGCTGGAAACACCATATATTTT.

A single count supports this clone. The chain employs TRBV9 and TRBJ2-2; 8 bases align to TRBD1. CDR3 length: 16 amino acids. The germline V gene encodes CDR1 SGDLS and CDR2 YYNGEE. V lost 6 bases and J lost 5; bases outside the gene matches: 12. The CDR3 sequence is CASTVGPGGGTGELFF. In DNA, the CDR3 is TGTGCCAGCACCGTTGGGCCAGGGGGCGGTACCGGGGAGCTGTTTTTT.

The chain links TRBV7-2 to TRBJ2-7; tentative D call: TRBD1 (5 bases). The germline gives CDR1 SGHTA, CDR2 FQGNSA. With 5 bases removed from V and 0 bases from J, the gap between germline ends came to 14 bases. The CDR3 covers 15 residues. CDR3 bases: TGTGCCAGCAGCCCAGGCCAGGGCTACTCCTACGAGCAGTACTTC. Its translation: CASSPGQGYSYEQYF.

This clone was seen a handful of times. The V call is TRBV11-3, the J call TRBJ2-3; 10 bases are a match to TRBD2. Unmatched junction bases numbered 7, after V lost 5 bases and J lost 5 bases. Germline V gene data show CDR1 as SGHNT and CDR2 as YENEEA. The CDR3 runs to 15 residues. The CDR3, as DNA: TGTGCCAGCAGCGCCGGGACTAGCGTAGAAGATACGCAGTATTTT. Protein: CASSAGTSVEDTQYF.

This chain joins TRBV4-3 and TRBJ1-6, with D uncertain. The CDR3 loop spans 13 amino acids. The V end lost 0 bases, the J end lost 9 bases, and 6 bases lay between the germline ends. In germline, CDR1 is LGHNA, CDR2 YSLEER. CDR3 DNA: TGCGCCAGCAGCCAAGAGAGAGGTTCACCCCTCCACTTT. Protein sequence: CASSQERGSPLHF.

The chain employs TRBV9 and TRBJ2-3; unclear D gene. The V gene's germline CDR1 is SGDLS and CDR2 YYNGEE. Trimming left V 10 bases short and J 4 bases short, with 7 bases between. This CDR3 is 10 amino acids long. The CDR3 sequence is CAGSPDTQYF. The CDR3 coding sequence is TGTGCCGGCTCCCCAGATACGCAGTATTTT. Full variable domain (missing parts from reference TRBV9 and TRBJ2-3): DSGVTQTPKHLITATGQRVTLRCSPRSGDLSVYWYQQSLDQGLQFLIQYYNGEERAKGNILERFSAQQFPDLHSELNLSSLELGDSALYFCAGSPDTQYFGPGTRLTVL.

J is TRBJ2-1 and V is TRBV4-3; a possible D gene is TRBD2 (7 bases). The germline CDR1 and CDR2 sequences are LGHNA and YSLEER. With 0 bases removed from V and 6 bases from J, the gap between germline ends came to 15 bases. This CDR3 comprises 16 residues. CDR3 coding DNA: TGCGCCAGCAGCCAAGAAGGGGGGGGGACGGGCAATGAGCAGTTCTTC. Its translation is CASSQEGGGTGNEQFF.